This TCR beta chain was observed in a study of early T cells in non-severe SARS-CoV-2 infection. CDR3 length: 15 amino acids. Germline assignment: CDR1 MNHEY and CDR2 SVGEGT. Trimming took 5 bases from V and 4 from J, leaving 16 bases between them. Attachment of unique molecular identifiers was made to individual cDNA molecules. TCRdb itself ran the 5' RACE reads through MiXCR, one entry per CDR3 protein. The sample includes roughly 56,000 distinct CDR3 sequences, more than 13% of them seen just once. The table lists this clonotype with a few counts. Here the sequenced sample was whole blood, taken at baseline. This rearrangement joins TRBV6-2 or TRBV6-3 to TRBJ2-3; TRBD2 is a possible D gene (7 bases). This TCR came from an adult who was a healthcare worker with PCR-confirmed SARS-CoV-2 infection or an uninfected control (not recorded which). This CDR3 is CASSARGTTPDTQYF. DNA of the CDR3: TGTGCCAGCAGTGCTAGGGGGACTACCCCAGATACGCAGTATTTT.